The clone carrying this T cell receptor beta chain was seen a handful of times. Deletions cut 5 bases from V and 6 bases from J, with 17 bases between. This CDR3 spans 15 amino acids. Germline loops: CDR1 LNHDA, CDR2 SQIVND (reference sequence). The data are from a study of T-cell memory formation after mild COVID-19. Study as a whole: Clustering of TCRs was largely donor specific.

Using its own MiXCR run on the 5' RACE reads, TCRdb lists one record per CDR3 protein. The sample yields fewer than 450,000 distinct CDR3 sequences, 20% to 30% seen once. The TCR comes from an adult woman who had mild COVID-19 (a few samples of this study predate the infection). Cell type and time point are not known. V is TRBV19 and J is TRBJ2-1; D gene ambiguous. The sequenced sample consisted of PBMCs or a T cell subset sorted from them (not recorded which). The DNA of the CDR3 is TGTGCCAGTAGTCTCACGAGTACCCTGGCCAATGAGCAGTTCTTC. Encoded protein: CASSLTSTLANEQFF.